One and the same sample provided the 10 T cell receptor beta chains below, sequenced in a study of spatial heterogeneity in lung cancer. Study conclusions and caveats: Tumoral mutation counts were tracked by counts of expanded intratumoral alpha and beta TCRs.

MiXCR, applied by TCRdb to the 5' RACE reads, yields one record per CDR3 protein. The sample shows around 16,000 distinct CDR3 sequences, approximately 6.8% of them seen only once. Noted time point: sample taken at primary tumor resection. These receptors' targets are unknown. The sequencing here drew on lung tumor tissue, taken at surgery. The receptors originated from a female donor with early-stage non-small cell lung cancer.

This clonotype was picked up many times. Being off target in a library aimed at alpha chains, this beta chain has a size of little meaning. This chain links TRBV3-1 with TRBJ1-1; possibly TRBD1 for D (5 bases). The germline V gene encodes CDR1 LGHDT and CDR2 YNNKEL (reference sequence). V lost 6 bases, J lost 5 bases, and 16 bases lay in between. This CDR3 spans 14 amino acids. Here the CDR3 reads CASRDSQGWTEAFF. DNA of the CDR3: TGTGCCAGCAGGGACTCGCAGGGTTGGACTGAAGCTTTCTTT.

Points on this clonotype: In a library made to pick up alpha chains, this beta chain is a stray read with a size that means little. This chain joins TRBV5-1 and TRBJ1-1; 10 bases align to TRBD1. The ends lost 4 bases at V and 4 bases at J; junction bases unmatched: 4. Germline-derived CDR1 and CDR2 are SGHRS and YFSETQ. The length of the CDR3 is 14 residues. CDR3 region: CASSVGQGSTEAFF. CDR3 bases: TGCGCCAGCAGCGTGGGACAGGGGAGCACTGAAGCTTTCTTT.

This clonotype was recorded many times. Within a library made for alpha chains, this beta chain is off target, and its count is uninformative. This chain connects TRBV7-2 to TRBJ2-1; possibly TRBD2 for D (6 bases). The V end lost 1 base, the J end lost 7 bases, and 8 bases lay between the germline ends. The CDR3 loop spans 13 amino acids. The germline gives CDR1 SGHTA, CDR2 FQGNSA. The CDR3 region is CASSLVGGNEQFF. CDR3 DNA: TGTGCCAGCAGCTTAGTTGGGGGGAATGAGCAGTTCTTC.

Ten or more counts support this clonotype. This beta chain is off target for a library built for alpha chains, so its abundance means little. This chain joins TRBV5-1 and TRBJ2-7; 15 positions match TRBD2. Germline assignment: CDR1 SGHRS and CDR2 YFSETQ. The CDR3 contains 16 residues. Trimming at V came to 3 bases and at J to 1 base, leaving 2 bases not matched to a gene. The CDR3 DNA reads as TGCGCCAGCAGCTGGGGACTAGCGGGGGGTTCCTACGAGCAGTACTTC. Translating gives CASSWGLAGGSYEQYF.

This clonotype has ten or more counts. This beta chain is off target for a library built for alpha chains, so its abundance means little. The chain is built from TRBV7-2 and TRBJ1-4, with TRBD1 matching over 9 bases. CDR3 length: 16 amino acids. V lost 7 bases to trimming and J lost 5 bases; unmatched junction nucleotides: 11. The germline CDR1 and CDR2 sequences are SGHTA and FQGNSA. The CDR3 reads CASILTPGQGNEKLFF. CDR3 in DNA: TGTGCCAGCATACTCACTCCGGGACAGGGCAATGAAAAACTGTTTTTT.

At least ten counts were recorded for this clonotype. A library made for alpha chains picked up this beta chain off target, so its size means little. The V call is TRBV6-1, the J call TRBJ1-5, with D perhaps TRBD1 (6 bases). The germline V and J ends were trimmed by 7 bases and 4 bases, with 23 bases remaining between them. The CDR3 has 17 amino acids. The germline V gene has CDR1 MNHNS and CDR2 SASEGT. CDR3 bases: TGTGCCAGCAAAAGACAGGTTGGGGGAACTATGAATCAGCCCCAGCATTTT. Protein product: CASKRQVGGTMNQPQHF.

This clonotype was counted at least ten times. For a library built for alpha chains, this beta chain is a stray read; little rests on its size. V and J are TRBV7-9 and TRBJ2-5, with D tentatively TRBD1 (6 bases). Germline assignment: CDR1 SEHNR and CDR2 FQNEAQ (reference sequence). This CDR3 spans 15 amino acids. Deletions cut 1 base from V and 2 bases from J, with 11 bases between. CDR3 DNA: TGTGCCAGCAGCTTAGACAGGGTGACTCAAGAGACCCAGTACTTC. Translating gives CASSLDRVTQETQYF.

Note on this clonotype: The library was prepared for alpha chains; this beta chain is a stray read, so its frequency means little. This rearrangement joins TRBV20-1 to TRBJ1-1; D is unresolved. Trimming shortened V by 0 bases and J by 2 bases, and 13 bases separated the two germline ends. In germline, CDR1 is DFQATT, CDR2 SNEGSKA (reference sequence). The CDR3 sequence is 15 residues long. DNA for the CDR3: TGCAGTGCTAGAGATGCCGGGGAGATTAACACTGAAGCTTTCTTT. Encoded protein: CSARDAGEINTEAFF.

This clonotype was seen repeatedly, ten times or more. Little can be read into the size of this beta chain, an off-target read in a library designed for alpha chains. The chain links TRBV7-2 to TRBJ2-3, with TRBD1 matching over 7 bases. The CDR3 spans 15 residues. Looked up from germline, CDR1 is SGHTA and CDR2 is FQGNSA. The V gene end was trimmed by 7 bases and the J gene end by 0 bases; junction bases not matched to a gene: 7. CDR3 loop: CASTATGISTDTQYF. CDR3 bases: TGTGCCAGCACCGCGACAGGGATTAGCACAGATACGCAGTATTTT.

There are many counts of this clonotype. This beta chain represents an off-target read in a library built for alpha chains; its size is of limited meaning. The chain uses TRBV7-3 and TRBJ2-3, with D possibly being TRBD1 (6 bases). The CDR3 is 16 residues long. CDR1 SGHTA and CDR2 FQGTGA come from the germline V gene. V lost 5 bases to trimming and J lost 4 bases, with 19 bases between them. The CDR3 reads CASSRTGSEGADTQYF. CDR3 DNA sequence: TGTGCCAGCAGCCGCACAGGGTCAGAGGGTGCAGATACGCAGTATTTT.